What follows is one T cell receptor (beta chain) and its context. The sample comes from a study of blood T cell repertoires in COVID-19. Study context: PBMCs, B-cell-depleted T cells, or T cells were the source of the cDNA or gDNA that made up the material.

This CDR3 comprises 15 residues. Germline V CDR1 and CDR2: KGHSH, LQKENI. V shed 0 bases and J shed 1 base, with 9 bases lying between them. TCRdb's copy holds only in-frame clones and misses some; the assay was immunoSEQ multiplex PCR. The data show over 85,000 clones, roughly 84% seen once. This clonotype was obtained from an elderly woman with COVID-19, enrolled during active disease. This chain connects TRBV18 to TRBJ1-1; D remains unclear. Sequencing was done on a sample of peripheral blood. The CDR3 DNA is TGTGCCAGCTCACCACCGGTACAGCAGAACACTGAAGCTTTCTTT. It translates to CASSPPVQQNTEAFF.